At least ten counts were recorded for the clone carrying this T cell receptor beta chain. Its antigen remains unidentified. The data derive from a study of CD8 T cells in ankylosing spondylitis. Study-wide results and limits: Disease-linked clones reportedly showed significant enrichment in matched ankylosing spondylitis synovial fluid. Seemingly characteristic of ankylosing spondylitis blood was a TCR beta motif consisting of about 8 highly homologous variants.

As the method for making TCR beta libraries, quantitative 5'-RACE with molecular barcodes was used. TCRdb reprocessed the 5' RACE reads via MiXCR and lists one record per CDR3 protein. The sample lists 69,000 or so distinct CDR3 sequences; over 4% were seen once. The V gene end was trimmed by 3 bases and the J gene end by 2 bases; junction bases not matched to a gene: 6. Germline V CDR1 and CDR2: MGHRA, YSYEKL. This CDR3 is built from 16 residues. This chain links TRBV4-1 with TRBJ2-3; 9 bases fit TRBD2. The source is a male donor with ankylosing spondylitis or in good health (not recorded which). Sample: blood, either unsorted or a sorted T cell fraction (not recorded which). This CDR3 is CASSHPAGGATDTQYF. In DNA form, the CDR3 reads TGCGCCAGCAGCCACCCAGCGGGGGGAGCCACAGATACGCAGTATTTT.